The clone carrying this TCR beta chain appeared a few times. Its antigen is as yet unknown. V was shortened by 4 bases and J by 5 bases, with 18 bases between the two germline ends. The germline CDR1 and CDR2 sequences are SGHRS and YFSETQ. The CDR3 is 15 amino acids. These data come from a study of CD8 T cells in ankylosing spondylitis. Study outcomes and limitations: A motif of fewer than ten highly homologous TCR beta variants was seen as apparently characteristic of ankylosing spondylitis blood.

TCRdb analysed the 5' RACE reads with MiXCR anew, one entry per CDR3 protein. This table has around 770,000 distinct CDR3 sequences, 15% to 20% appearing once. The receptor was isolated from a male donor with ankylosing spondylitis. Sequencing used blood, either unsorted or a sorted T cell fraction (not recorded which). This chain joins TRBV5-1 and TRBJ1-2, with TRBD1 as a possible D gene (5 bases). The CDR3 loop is CASSPGRGLSYGYTF. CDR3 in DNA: TGCGCCAGCAGCCCTGGCCGGGGACTCAGTTATGGCTACACCTTC.